This T cell receptor beta chain is from a study of T cell changes during pregnancy in multiple sclerosis. Germline CDR1 and CDR2: SGDLS and YYNGEE. The V gene end was trimmed by 4 bases and the J gene end by 3 bases; junction bases not matched to a gene: 12. CDR3 length: 17 amino acids. Assay used: immunoSEQ multiplex PCR; TCRdb lists only in-frame clones, some missing. The sample includes tens of thousands of clones, around 85% seen only once; the top ten take 0.35% to 0.45%. The origin of this receptor is a female donor with multiple sclerosis, enrolled in a pregnancy study. The sequences come from CD4+ T cells from peripheral blood mononuclear cells, collected in the third trimester of pregnancy. The V and J genes are TRBV9 and TRBJ1-5; 8 nucleotides line up with TRBD1. The CDR3 nucleotides are TGTGCCAGCAGCAGCTCCACAGGGGGTGAGGACAATCAGCCCCAGCATTTT. Translation: CASSSSTGGEDNQPQHF.